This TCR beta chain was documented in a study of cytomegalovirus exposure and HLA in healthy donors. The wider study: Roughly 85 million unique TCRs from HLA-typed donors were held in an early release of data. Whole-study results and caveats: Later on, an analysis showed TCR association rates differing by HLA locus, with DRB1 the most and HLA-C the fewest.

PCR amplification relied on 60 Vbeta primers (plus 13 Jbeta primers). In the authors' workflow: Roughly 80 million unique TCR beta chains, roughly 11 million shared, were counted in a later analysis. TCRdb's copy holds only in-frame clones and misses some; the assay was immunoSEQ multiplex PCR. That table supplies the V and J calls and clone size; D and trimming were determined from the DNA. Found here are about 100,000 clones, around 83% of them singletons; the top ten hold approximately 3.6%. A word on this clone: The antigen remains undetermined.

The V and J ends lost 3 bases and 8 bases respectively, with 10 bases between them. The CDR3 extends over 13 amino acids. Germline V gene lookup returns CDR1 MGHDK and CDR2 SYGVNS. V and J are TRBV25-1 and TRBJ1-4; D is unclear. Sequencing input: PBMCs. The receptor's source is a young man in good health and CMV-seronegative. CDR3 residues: CASSDSFREKLFF. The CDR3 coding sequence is TGTGCCAGCAGTGATTCGTTCAGGGAAAAACTGTTTTTT.